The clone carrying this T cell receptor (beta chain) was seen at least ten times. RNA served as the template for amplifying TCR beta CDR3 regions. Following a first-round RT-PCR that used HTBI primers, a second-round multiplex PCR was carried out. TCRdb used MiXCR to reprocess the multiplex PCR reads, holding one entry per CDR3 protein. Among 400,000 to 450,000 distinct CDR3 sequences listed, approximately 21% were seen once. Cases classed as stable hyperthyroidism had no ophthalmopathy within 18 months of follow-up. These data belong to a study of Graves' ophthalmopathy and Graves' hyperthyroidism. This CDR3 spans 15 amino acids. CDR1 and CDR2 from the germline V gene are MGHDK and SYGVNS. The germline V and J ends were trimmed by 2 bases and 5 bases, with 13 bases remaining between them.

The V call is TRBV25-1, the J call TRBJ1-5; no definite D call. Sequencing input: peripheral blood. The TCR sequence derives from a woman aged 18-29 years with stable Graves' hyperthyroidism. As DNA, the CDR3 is TGTGCCAGCAGTGAACACGGGGAAGTCGATCAGCCCCAGCATTTT. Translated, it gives CASSEHGEVDQPQHF.